This passage covers 16 T cell receptor beta chains from one sample sequenced in a study of CXCR3-negative and CXCR3-positive naive CD8 T cells. Study outcomes and limitations: CXCR3-positive naive cells carried more hydrophobic TRB CDR3s than CXCR3-negative ones.

Libraries were UMI-labeled 5' RACE TRB cDNA. Reprocessing the 5' RACE reads, TCRdb reports a single entry for every CDR3 protein and omits DNA. The sample data list over 95,000 distinct CDR3 sequences. These receptors lack a known antigen. Sequenced: naive CXCR3+ CD8+ T cells from blood. Described subset: CD45RO-CCR7+CD27+CD95- naive CD8+ T cells expressing CXCR3 (TNR3+). These receptors were collected from a human donor in good health. Some clones in this sample may be carry-over from other donors' samples.

V usage is TRBV25-1 and J usage is TRBJ2-7; without DNA, the TCRdb call of TRBD1 cannot be checked. Germline CDR1 reads MGHDK; CDR2 reads SYGVNS. This CDR3 contains 14 residues. CDR3 in amino acids: CASSEYSQGREQYF.

This sequence joins TRBV19 and TRBJ2-7; checking the TCRdb D call of TRBD1 is not possible without DNA. Germline V gene data show CDR1 as LNHDA and CDR2 as SQIVND (reference sequence). The CDR3 sequence is 16 residues long. The chain's CDR3 is CASSFADRGFSYEQYF.

The V and J genes are TRBV3-1 and TRBJ1-2. The germline V gene encodes CDR1 LGHDT and CDR2 YNNKEL (reference sequence). The CDR3 is 15 amino acids. The CDR3 sequence: CASSQGPGTAYGYTF.

The chain carries TRBV19 and TRBJ2-7; the D call of TRBD1 rests on TCRdb alone, since no DNA is present to check it. The length of the CDR3 is 14 residues. Germline V lookup: CDR1 LNHDA, CDR2 SQIVND (reference sequence). The CDR3 region is CASSPWQGVDEQYF. Combining the CDR3 with reference TRBV19 and TRBJ2-7 gives the whole variable domain DGGITQSPKYLFRKEGQNVTLSCEQNLNHDAMYWYRQDPGQGLRLIYYSQIVNDFQKGDIAEGYSVSREKKESFPLTVTSAQKNPTAFYLCASSPWQGVDEQYFGPGTRLTVT.

CDR3 region: CASSQDGTSGQETQYF. The rearrangement links TRBV4-1 to TRBJ2-5; TCRdb outputs TRBD2, but without DNA this stays unchecked. The CDR3 runs to 16 residues. Germline values: CDR1 MGHRA, CDR2 YSYEKL.

V and J are TRBV6-2 or TRBV6-3 and TRBJ2-3; TCRdb proposes TRBD1, but this gene call is untestable without DNA. This CDR3 is built from 14 residues. The V gene's germline CDR1 is MNHEY and CDR2 SVGEGT. CDR3 sequence reads: CASGGPGGTDTQYF.

The chain recombines TRBV4-1 with TRBJ2-1; as DNA is missing, the TRBD2 call by TCRdb cannot be tested. CDR3 size: 16 residues. Germline values: CDR1 MGHRA, CDR2 YSYEKL. CDR3 loop: CASSIGPQMMVDEQFF.

J is TRBJ2-5 and V is TRBV28; the D call from TCRdb, TRBD1, cannot be confirmed without DNA. This CDR3 has 14 residues. The germline CDR1 and CDR2 sequences are MDHEN and SYDVKM. Here the CDR3 reads CASSLSTGAGTQYF.

V usage is TRBV28 and J usage is TRBJ2-4; the TCRdb D gene call, TRBD1, has no DNA to confirm it. The CDR3 is 15 amino acids. Per the germline V gene, CDR1 is MDHEN and CDR2 is SYDVKM. This CDR3 reads CATSSPPGGKNIQYF.

J is TRBJ2-5 and V is TRBV5-1. This CDR3 has 14 residues. Germline V gives CDR1 SGHRS, CDR2 YFSETQ. CDR3 amino acids: CASSYLTSGETQYF.

This chain uses TRBV29-1 with TRBJ2-7; TCRdb proposes TRBD2, but this gene call is untestable without DNA. Germline loops: CDR1 SQVTM, CDR2 ANQGSEA. The CDR3 runs 15 residues. CDR3 loop: CSVGAGLADRGEQYF.

V usage is TRBV29-1 and J usage is TRBJ2-1. From germline, CDR1 is SQVTM and CDR2 ANQGSEA. The CDR3 consists of 12 residues. CDR3 region: CSAAVSSNEQFF.

The chain has TRBV9 and TRBJ2-3; TCRdb indicates TRBD1, and absent DNA this call remains unverified. The CDR3 is 15 residues long. Germline-derived CDR1 and CDR2 are SGDLS and YYNGEE. The CDR3 loop is CASSVDGISTDTQYF.

The CDR3 region is CASSLLGGNTGELFF. The chain is built from TRBV7-9 and TRBJ2-2; there is no DNA to check the TCRdb D call of TRBD2. In germline, CDR1 is SEHNR, CDR2 FQNEAQ (reference sequence). CDR3 length: 15 amino acids.

The chain links TRBV20-1 to TRBJ1-5; TCRdb reports TRBD1, a call that lacks DNA to check it against. The germline gives CDR1 DFQATT, CDR2 SNEGSKA (reference sequence). This CDR3 has 14 amino acids. The CDR3 here is CSALLRLQGQPQHF.

This chain connects TRBV29-1 to TRBJ1-2; TCRdb's D call of TRBD1 is untestable without DNA. CDR3 size: 13 residues. Germline values: CDR1 SQVTM, CDR2 ANQGSEA. The CDR3 region is CSVGIQGNYGYTF.